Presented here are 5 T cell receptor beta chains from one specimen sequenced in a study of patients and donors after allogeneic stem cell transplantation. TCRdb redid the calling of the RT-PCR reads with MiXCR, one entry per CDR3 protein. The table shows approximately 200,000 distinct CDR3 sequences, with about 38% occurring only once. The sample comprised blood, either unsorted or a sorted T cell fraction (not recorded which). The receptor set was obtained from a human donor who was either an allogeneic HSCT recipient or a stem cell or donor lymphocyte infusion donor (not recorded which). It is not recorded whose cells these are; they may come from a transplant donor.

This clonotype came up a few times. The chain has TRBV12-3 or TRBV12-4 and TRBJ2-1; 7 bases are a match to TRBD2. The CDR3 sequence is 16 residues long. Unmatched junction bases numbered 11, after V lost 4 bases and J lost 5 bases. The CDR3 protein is CASSSSGTTRHNEQFF. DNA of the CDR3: TGTGCCAGCAGTTCATCCGGGACTACTAGGCACAATGAGCAGTTCTTC.

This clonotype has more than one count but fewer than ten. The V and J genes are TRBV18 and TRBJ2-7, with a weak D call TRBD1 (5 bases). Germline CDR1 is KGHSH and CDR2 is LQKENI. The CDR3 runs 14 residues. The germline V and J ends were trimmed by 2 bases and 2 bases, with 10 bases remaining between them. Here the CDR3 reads CASSPIRVPYEQYF. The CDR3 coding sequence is TGTGCCAGCTCACCAATCAGGGTGCCCTACGAGCAGTACTTC.

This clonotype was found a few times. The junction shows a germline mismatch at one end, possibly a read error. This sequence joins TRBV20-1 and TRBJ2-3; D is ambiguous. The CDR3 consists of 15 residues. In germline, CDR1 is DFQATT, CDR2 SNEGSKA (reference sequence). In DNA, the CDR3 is TGCAGTGCGAGAGCACCCAATGGGGGCACAGATACGCAGTATTTT. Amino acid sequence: CSARAPNGGTDTQYF.

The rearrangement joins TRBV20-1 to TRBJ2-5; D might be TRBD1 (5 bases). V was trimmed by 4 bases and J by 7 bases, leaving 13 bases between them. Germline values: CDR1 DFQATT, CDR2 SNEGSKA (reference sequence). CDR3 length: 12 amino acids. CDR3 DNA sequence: TGCAGTGCTAAACAGGCCTCTGGGACCCAGTACTTC. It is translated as CSAKQASGTQYF.

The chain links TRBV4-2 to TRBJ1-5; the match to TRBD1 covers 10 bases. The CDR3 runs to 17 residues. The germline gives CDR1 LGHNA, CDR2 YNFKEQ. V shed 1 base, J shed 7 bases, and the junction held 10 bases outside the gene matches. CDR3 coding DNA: TGTGCCAGCAGCCAAGGCCCCGGACAGGGGGAGCACCAGCCCCAGCATTTT. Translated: CASSQGPGQGEHQPQHF.